What follows describes a single T cell receptor (beta chain). This record belongs to a study of PD-L1 blockade in urothelial cancer. This sample's time point: peripheral blood 6 weeks after treatment start. J was trimmed by 4 bases and V by 2 bases; bases with no gene match: 2. Germline V gene data show CDR1 as MNHNS and CDR2 as SASEGT. The CDR3 contains 13 residues. Data came from immunoSEQ multiplex PCR; TCRdb stores just in-frame clones and leaves some out. The data hold around 110,000 clones, with around 89% observed a single time. This TCR came from a man aged 55 to 70 with urothelial cancer. The chain links TRBV6-1 to TRBJ2-7; 7 positions match TRBD1. Material: PBMCs, obtained around atezolizumab (anti-PD-L1) treatment. The DNA of the CDR3 is TGTGCCAGCAGTGAATTGACAGGGTACGAGCAGTACTTC. Translated, it gives CASSELTGYEQYF.